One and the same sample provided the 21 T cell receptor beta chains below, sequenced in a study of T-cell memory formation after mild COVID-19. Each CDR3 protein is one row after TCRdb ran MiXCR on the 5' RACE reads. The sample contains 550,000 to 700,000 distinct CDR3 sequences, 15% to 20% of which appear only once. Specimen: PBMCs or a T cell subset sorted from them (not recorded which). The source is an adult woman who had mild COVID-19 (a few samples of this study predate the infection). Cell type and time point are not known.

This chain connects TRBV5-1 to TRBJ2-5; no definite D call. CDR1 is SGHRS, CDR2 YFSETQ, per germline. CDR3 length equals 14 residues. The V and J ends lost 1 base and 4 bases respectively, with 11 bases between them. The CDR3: CASSLRTAGETQYF. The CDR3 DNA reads TGCGCCAGCAGCTTGCGAACGGCTGGAGAGACCCAGTACTTC.

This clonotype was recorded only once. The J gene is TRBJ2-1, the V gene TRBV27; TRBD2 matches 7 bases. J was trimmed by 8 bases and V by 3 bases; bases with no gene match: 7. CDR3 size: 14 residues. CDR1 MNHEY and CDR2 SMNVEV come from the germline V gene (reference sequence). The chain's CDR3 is CASSFSAGGYEQFF. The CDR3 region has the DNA TGTGCCAGCAGTTTCTCGGCCGGGGGGTATGAGCAGTTCTTC.

The CDR3 DNA reads as TGTGCCAGCAGTGAAACAGGCCCTAGGTCACCCCTCCACTTT. Protein: CASSETGPRSPLHF. This sequence joins TRBV12-3 or TRBV12-4 and TRBJ1-6; TRBD1 is a possible D gene (5 bases). V was trimmed by 5 bases and J by 10 bases, leaving 15 bases between them. The CDR3 runs to 14 residues.

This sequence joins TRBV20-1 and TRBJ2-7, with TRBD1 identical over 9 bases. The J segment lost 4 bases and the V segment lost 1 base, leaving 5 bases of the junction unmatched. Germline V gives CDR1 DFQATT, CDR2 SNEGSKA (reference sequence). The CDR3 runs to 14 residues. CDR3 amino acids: CSARADRGSYEQYF. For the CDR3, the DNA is TGCAGTGCTAGAGCCGACAGGGGGAGTTACGAGCAGTACTTC.

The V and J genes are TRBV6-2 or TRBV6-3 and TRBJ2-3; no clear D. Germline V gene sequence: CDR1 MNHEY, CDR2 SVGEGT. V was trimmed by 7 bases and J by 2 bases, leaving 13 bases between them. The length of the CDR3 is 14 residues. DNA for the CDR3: TGTGCCAGCATAAGGGCTTCTTCCACAGATACGCAGTATTTT. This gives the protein CASIRASSTDTQYF.

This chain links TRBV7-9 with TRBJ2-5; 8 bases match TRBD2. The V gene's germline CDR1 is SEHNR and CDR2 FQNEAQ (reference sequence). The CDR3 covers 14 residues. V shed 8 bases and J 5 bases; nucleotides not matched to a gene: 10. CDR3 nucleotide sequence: TGTGCCAGCCTCAGTAGCGGGACGTGGGAGACCCAGTACTTC. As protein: CASLSSGTWETQYF.

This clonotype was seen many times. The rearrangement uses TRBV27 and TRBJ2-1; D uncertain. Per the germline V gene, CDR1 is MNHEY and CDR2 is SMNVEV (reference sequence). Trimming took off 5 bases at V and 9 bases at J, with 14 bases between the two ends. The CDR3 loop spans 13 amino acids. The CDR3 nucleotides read TGTGCCAGCAGTCCCCGGCCCGCAGTTGAGCAGTTCTTC. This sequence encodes CASSPRPAVEQFF.

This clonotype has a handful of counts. For the CDR3, the DNA is TGCGCCAGCAGCTTGGCGAGGGGTGGCTCCTACGAGCAGTACTTC. This translates into CASSLARGGSYEQYF. The V gene is TRBV5-1, the J gene TRBJ2-7; D tentatively fits TRBD1 or TRBD2 (5 bases each). V lost 0 bases to trimming and J lost 0 bases, with 10 bases between them. The germline gives CDR1 SGHRS, CDR2 YFSETQ. This CDR3 has 15 residues. The full variable domain, completed using reference TRBV5-1 and TRBJ2-7, is KAGVTQTPRYLIKTRGQQVTLSCSPISGHRSVSWYQQTPGQGLQFLFEYFSETQRNKGNFPGRFSGRQFSNSRSEMNVSTLELGDSALYLCASSLARGGSYEQYFGPGTRLTVT.

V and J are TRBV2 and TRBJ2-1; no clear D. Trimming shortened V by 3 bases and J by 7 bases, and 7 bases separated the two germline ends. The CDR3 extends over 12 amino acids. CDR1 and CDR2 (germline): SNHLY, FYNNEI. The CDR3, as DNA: TGTGCCAGCAGTGATCCCGCGAATGAGCAGTTCTTC. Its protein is CASSDPANEQFF.

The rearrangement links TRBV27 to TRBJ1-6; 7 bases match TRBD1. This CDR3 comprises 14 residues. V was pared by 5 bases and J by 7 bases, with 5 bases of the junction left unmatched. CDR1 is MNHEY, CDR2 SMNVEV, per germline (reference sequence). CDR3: CASSPPGQNSPLHF. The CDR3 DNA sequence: TGTGCCAGCAGTCCTCCGGGACAGAATTCACCCCTCCACTTT.

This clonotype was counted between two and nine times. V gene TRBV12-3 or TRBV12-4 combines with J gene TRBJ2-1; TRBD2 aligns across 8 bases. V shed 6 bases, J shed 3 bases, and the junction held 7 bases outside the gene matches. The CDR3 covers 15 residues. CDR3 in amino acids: CASSPTSVFYNEQFF. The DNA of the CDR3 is TGTGCCAGCAGCCCGACTAGCGTCTTCTACAATGAGCAGTTCTTC.

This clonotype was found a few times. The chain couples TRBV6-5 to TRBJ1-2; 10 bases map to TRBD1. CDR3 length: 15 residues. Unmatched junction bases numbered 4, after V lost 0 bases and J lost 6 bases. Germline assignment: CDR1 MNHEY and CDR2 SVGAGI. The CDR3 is CASSYSRQGADGYTF. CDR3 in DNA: TGTGCCAGCAGTTACTCGAGACAGGGGGCGGATGGCTACACCTTC.

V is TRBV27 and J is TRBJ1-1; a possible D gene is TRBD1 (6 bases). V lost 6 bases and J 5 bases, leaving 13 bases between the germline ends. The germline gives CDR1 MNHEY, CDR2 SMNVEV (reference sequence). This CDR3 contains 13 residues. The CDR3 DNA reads TGTGCCAGCAGGCCTACAGGGCGGACTGAAGCTTTCTTT. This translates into CASRPTGRTEAFF.

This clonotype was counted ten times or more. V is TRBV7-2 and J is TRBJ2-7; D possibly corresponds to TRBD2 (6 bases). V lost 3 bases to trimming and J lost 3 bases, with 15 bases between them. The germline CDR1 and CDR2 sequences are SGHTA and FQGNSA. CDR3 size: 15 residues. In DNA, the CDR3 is TGTGCCAGCAGCTTTGCACCGGGACTGGGCTACGAGCAGTACTTC. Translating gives CASSFAPGLGYEQYF.

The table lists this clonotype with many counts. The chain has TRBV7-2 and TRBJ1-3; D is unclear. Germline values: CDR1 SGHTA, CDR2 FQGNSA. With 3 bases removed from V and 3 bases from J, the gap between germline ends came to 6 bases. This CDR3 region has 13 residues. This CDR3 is CASSFSGGNTIYF. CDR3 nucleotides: TGTGCCAGCAGCTTTTCGGGTGGAAACACCATATATTTT.

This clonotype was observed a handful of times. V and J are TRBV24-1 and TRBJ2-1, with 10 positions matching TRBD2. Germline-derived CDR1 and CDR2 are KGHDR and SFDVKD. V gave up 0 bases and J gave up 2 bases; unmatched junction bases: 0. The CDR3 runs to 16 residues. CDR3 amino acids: CATSDLTSGTYNEQFF. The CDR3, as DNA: TGTGCCACCAGTGATTTGACTAGCGGGACCTACAATGAGCAGTTCTTC.

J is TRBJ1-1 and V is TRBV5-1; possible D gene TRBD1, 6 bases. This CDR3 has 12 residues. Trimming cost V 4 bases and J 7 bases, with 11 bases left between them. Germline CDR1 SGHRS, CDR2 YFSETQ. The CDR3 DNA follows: TGCGCCAGCAGCCCAGGACAGTTTGAAGCTTTCTTT. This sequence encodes CASSPGQFEAFF.

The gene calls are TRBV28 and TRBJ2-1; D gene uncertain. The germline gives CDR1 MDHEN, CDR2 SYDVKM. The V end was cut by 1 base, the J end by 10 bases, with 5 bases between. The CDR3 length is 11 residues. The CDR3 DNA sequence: TGTGCCAGCAGTTTATCCCAGGAGCAGTTCTTC. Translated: CASSLSQEQFF.

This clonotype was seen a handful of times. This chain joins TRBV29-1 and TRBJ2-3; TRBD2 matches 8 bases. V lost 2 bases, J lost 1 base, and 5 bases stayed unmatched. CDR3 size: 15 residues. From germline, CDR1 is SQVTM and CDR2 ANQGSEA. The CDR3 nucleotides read TGCAGCGTTGAATTCCTCGGGGGGGGCACAGATACGCAGTATTTT. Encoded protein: CSVEFLGGGTDTQYF.

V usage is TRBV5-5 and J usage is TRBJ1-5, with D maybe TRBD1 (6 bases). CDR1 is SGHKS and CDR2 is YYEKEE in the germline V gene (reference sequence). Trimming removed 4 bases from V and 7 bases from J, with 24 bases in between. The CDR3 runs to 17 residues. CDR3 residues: CASSPIWTDILQQPQHF. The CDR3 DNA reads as TGTGCCAGCAGCCCGATATGGACAGATATCTTACAACAGCCCCAGCATTTT.

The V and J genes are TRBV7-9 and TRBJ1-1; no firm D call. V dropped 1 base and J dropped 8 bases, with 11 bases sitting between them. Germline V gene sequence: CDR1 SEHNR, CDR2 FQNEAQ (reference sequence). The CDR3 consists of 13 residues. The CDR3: CASSLGGSSEAFF. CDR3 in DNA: TGTGCCAGCAGCTTAGGTGGTAGCTCCGAAGCTTTCTTT.